This is a list of T cell receptor beta chains from one sample in a study of blood T cell repertoires in COVID-19. Profiling relied on immunoSEQ multiplex PCR, and the TCRdb table lists in-frame clones only, not all of them. This table has roughly 250,000 clones, approximately 83% appearing once. Sequencing was carried out using PBMCs or T cells enriched from blood (not recorded which). The receptors were sampled from a middle-aged woman with acute COVID-19. The CDR3 runs from the conserved cysteine through the conserved F or W. D genes are given only for firm matches. The size of a clone is reported for some rows only, either as once, few or many, or as a class for expanded clones.

v_call: TRBV11-3
j_call: TRBJ1-1
d_call: .
clone_size: .
cdr3_aa: CASSPPWGGRTEAFF
cdr3_nt: TGTGCCAGCAGCCCCCCCTGGGGGGGGAGAACTGAAGCTTTCTTT

v_call: TRBV4-2
j_call: TRBJ2-3
d_call: .
clone_size: .
cdr3_aa: CASRPRSGTSTDTQYF
cdr3_nt: TGTGCCAGCAGGCCTCGGAGCGGAACTAGCACAGATACGCAGTATTTT

v_call: TRBV21-1
j_call: TRBJ2-7
d_call: .
clone_size: .
cdr3_aa: CASSKAVFADSSSYEQYF
cdr3_nt: TGTGCCAGCAGCAAAGCAGTTTTTGCCGACTCCTCCTCCTACGAGCAGTACTTC

v_call: TRBV29-1
j_call: TRBJ1-1
d_call: TRBD1
clone_size: .
cdr3_aa: CSVETTGQGNTEAFF
cdr3_nt: TGCAGCGTTGAGACGACGGGACAGGGGAACACTGAAGCTTTCTTT

v_call: TRBV9
j_call: TRBJ2-2
d_call: TRBD2
clone_size: .
cdr3_aa: CASSAPGLAGGVDTGELFF
cdr3_nt: TGTGCCAGCAGCGCTCCGGGACTAGCGGGAGGGGTCGACACCGGGGAGCTGTTTTTT

v_call: TRBV2
j_call: TRBJ2-3
d_call: .
clone_size: once
cdr3_aa: CASSEDISTDTQYF
cdr3_nt: TGTGCCAGCAGTGAGGACATCTCCACAGATACGCAGTATTTT

v_call: TRBV6-1
j_call: TRBJ2-7
d_call: TRBD2
clone_size: .
cdr3_aa: CASSEVGGVEQYF
cdr3_nt: TGTGCCAGCAGTGAAGTGGGAGGGGTCGAGCAGTACTTC

v_call: TRBV3-1/TRBV3-2
j_call: TRBJ2-2
d_call: TRBD2
clone_size: .
cdr3_aa: CASSQDNLAGVTGELFF
cdr3_nt: TGTGCCAGCAGCCAAGATAACCTAGCGGGAGTGACCGGGGAGCTGTTTTTT

v_call: TRBV11-2
j_call: TRBJ1-2
d_call: TRBD1
clone_size: .
cdr3_aa: CASSLGPGTGIFGGYTF
cdr3_nt: TGTGCCAGCAGCCTAGGCCCTGGGACAGGGATTTTTGGTGGCTACACCTTC

v_call: TRBV2
j_call: TRBJ1-1
d_call: TRBD1
clone_size: .
cdr3_aa: CASSAQGAYGAFF
cdr3_nt: TGTGCCAGCAGTGCACAGGGGGCGTATGGAGCTTTCTTT

v_call: TRBV4-1
j_call: TRBJ2-5
d_call: TRBD1
clone_size: .
cdr3_aa: CASSLQGLETQYF
cdr3_nt: TGCGCCAGCAGCCTACAGGGGCTGGAGACCCAGTACTTC

v_call: TRBV19
j_call: TRBJ1-1
d_call: TRBD1
clone_size: .
cdr3_aa: CASSETGASEAFF
cdr3_nt: TGTGCCAGTAGTGAAACAGGGGCTAGTGAAGCTTTCTTT

v_call: TRBV5-1
j_call: TRBJ2-1
d_call: TRBD2
clone_size: .
cdr3_aa: CASRKELLAGISGNEQFF
cdr3_nt: TGCGCCAGCAGAAAAGAGTTACTAGCGGGAATCTCCGGCAATGAGCAGTTCTTC

v_call: TRBV7-9
j_call: TRBJ1-1
d_call: .
clone_size: .
cdr3_aa: CASSSGSGVGTRAFF
cdr3_nt: TGTGCCAGCAGCTCGGGGTCAGGGGTTGGGACTAGGGCTTTCTTT

v_call: TRBV6-5
j_call: TRBJ2-3
d_call: TRBD2
clone_size: .
cdr3_aa: CASSPAIAGGDTQYF
cdr3_nt: TGTGCCAGCAGTCCGGCTATAGCGGGCGGGGATACGCAGTATTTT

v_call: TRBV6-2/TRBV6-3
j_call: TRBJ2-7
d_call: .
clone_size: .
cdr3_aa: CASSSREALSYEQYF
cdr3_nt: TGTGCCAGCAGTAGCCGGGAAGCCCTCTCCTACGAGCAGTACTTC

v_call: TRBV2
j_call: TRBJ1-2
d_call: .
clone_size: .
cdr3_aa: CASKGGPSPDYGYTF
cdr3_nt: TGTGCCAGCAAGGGAGGGCCTAGTCCCGACTATGGCTACACCTTC

v_call: TRBV6-1
j_call: TRBJ1-5
d_call: TRBD1
clone_size: .
cdr3_aa: CASSGNRGAGNQPQHF
cdr3_nt: TGTGCCAGCAGTGGGAACAGGGGCGCAGGCAATCAGCCCCAGCATTTT

v_call: TRBV11-2
j_call: TRBJ1-2
d_call: .
clone_size: .
cdr3_aa: CASSNTGQAAYGYTF
cdr3_nt: TGTGCCAGCAGCAATACGGGACAAGCCGCCTATGGCTACACCTTC

v_call: TRBV30
j_call: TRBJ1-5
d_call: .
clone_size: .
cdr3_aa: CAWSANSNQPQHF
cdr3_nt: TGTGCCTGGAGTGCAAATAGCAATCAGCCCCAGCATTTT

v_call: TRBV11-2
j_call: TRBJ2-7
d_call: .
clone_size: .
cdr3_aa: CASSLVVQGGSYEQYF
cdr3_nt: TGTGCCAGCAGCTTAGTAGTCCAGGGTGGTTCCTACGAGCAGTACTTC

v_call: TRBV19
j_call: TRBJ2-2
d_call: .
clone_size: once
cdr3_aa: CASSIRGTGELFF
cdr3_nt: TGTGCCAGTAGTATACGGGGTACCGGGGAGCTGTTTTTT

v_call: TRBV6-5
j_call: TRBJ2-7
d_call: .
clone_size: .
cdr3_aa: CASRHTGTYEQYF
cdr3_nt: TGTGCCAGCAGACATACAGGGACCTACGAGCAGTACTTC

v_call: TRBV14
j_call: TRBJ2-7
d_call: .
clone_size: .
cdr3_aa: CASSQYYEQYF
cdr3_nt: TGTGCCAGCAGCCAGTACTACGAGCAGTACTTC

v_call: TRBV11-2
j_call: TRBJ2-2
d_call: TRBD1
clone_size: .
cdr3_aa: CASSLGTGGTGELFF
cdr3_nt: TGTGCCAGCAGCTTAGGGACAGGGGGCACCGGGGAGCTGTTTTTT

v_call: TRBV2
j_call: TRBJ2-7
d_call: .
clone_size: .
cdr3_aa: CASNQPGLTYEQYF
cdr3_nt: TGTGCCAGCAATCAGCCGGGACTGACCTACGAGCAGTACTTC

v_call: TRBV5-6
j_call: TRBJ1-1
d_call: .
clone_size: .
cdr3_aa: CASSSDSKNTEAFF
cdr3_nt: TGTGCCAGCAGCTCGGACAGTAAGAACACTGAAGCTTTCTTT

v_call: TRBV5-1
j_call: TRBJ1-3
d_call: .
clone_size: once
cdr3_aa: CASSMGQTSGNTIYF
cdr3_nt: TGCGCCAGCAGCATGGGACAAACATCTGGAAACACCATATATTTT

v_call: TRBV6-6
j_call: TRBJ1-6
d_call: .
clone_size: .
cdr3_aa: CASTYRGGLNSPLHF
cdr3_nt: TGTGCCAGCACCTACCGTGGAGGACTTAATTCACCCCTCCACTTT

v_call: TRBV5-1
j_call: TRBJ2-1
d_call: TRBD2
clone_size: .
cdr3_aa: CASSLVAGGSNEQFF
cdr3_nt: TGCGCCAGCAGCTTGGTAGCGGGAGGGAGCAATGAGCAGTTCTTC

v_call: TRBV28
j_call: TRBJ1-1
d_call: .
clone_size: .
cdr3_aa: CASSLGAVEAFF
cdr3_nt: TGTGCCAGCAGTTTGGGGGCCGTTGAAGCTTTCTTT

v_call: TRBV27
j_call: TRBJ2-1
d_call: .
clone_size: .
cdr3_aa: CASSLRKSGNEQFF
cdr3_nt: TGTGCCAGCAGTTTAAGGAAATCGGGCAATGAGCAGTTCTTC

v_call: TRBV6-5
j_call: TRBJ1-5
d_call: .
clone_size: .
cdr3_aa: CASRGGGNNQPQHF
cdr3_nt: TGTGCCAGCAGAGGGGGAGGGAACAATCAGCCCCAGCATTTT

v_call: TRBV19
j_call: TRBJ2-2
d_call: TRBD1
clone_size: .
cdr3_aa: CASSIVGQGTGELFF
cdr3_nt: TGTGCCAGTAGTATAGTGGGACAGGGGACCGGGGAGCTGTTTTTT

v_call: TRBV7-6
j_call: TRBJ1-4
d_call: .
clone_size: .
cdr3_aa: CASSQRGFNEKLFF
cdr3_nt: TGTGCCAGCAGTCAACGCGGCTTTAATGAAAAACTGTTTTTT

v_call: TRBV5-5
j_call: TRBJ1-5
d_call: .
clone_size: few
cdr3_aa: CASSLDPSGYGNQPQHF
cdr3_nt: TGTGCCAGCAGCTTGGACCCTAGTGGGTATGGCAATCAGCCCCAGCATTTT

v_call: TRBV19
j_call: TRBJ2-3
d_call: .
clone_size: .
cdr3_aa: CASSIALASTDTQYF
cdr3_nt: TGTGCCAGTAGTATAGCGTTGGCTAGCACAGATACGCAGTATTTT

v_call: TRBV19
j_call: TRBJ2-7
d_call: .
clone_size: .
cdr3_aa: CASSIGFTSSYEQYF
cdr3_nt: TGTGCCAGTAGTATAGGCTTCACTAGCTCCTACGAGCAGTACTTC

v_call: TRBV6-1
j_call: TRBJ2-7
d_call: .
clone_size: once
cdr3_aa: CASSEPTSGEQYF
cdr3_nt: TGTGCCAGCAGTGAACCCACCAGCGGCGAGCAGTACTTC

v_call: TRBV5-6
j_call: TRBJ2-7
d_call: .
clone_size: .
cdr3_aa: CASSQKGETYEQYF
cdr3_nt: TGTGCCAGCAGCCAGAAGGGGGAGACCTACGAGCAGTACTTC

v_call: TRBV3-1/TRBV3-2
j_call: TRBJ2-7
d_call: TRBD1
clone_size: .
cdr3_aa: CASSQSPGQETYEQYF
cdr3_nt: TGTGCCAGCAGCCAATCTCCGGGACAGGAGACCTACGAGCAGTACTTC

v_call: TRBV5-4
j_call: TRBJ1-3
d_call: .
clone_size: .
cdr3_aa: CASSLASARNTIYF
cdr3_nt: TGTGCCAGCAGCTTGGCCTCCGCGCGAAACACCATATATTTT

v_call: TRBV7-2
j_call: TRBJ2-2
d_call: TRBD2
clone_size: .
cdr3_aa: CASSLVASGRAGELFF
cdr3_nt: TGTGCCAGCAGCTTAGTTGCTAGCGGGAGGGCCGGGGAGCTGTTTTTT

v_call: TRBV5-4
j_call: TRBJ2-7
d_call: TRBD1
clone_size: once
cdr3_aa: CASSLVGQGAQIYEQYF
cdr3_nt: TGTGCCAGCAGCTTGGTCGGACAGGGGGCGCAGATATACGAGCAGTACTTC

v_call: TRBV7-9
j_call: TRBJ2-7
d_call: .
clone_size: .
cdr3_aa: CASSSSSYEQYF
cdr3_nt: TGTGCCAGCAGCTCGAGCTCCTACGAGCAGTACTTC

v_call: TRBV7-6
j_call: TRBJ2-5
d_call: TRBD2
clone_size: .
cdr3_aa: CASSFLAGALETQYF
cdr3_nt: TGTGCCAGCAGCTTCCTAGCGGGAGCGCTGGAGACCCAGTACTTC

v_call: TRBV19
j_call: TRBJ2-1
d_call: TRBD2
clone_size: .
cdr3_aa: CASSTAGTSGYNEQFF
cdr3_nt: TGTGCCAGTAGTACCGCCGGGACTAGCGGATACAATGAGCAGTTCTTC

v_call: TRBV30
j_call: TRBJ2-7
d_call: TRBD2
clone_size: once
cdr3_aa: CAWSPGLGLYEQYF
cdr3_nt: TGTGCCTGGAGTCCGGGACTAGGCCTCTACGAGCAGTACTTC

v_call: TRBV5-1
j_call: TRBJ2-1
d_call: TRBD2
clone_size: .
cdr3_aa: CASSPGTSYNEQFF
cdr3_nt: TGCGCCAGCAGCCCCGGGACTAGCTACAATGAGCAGTTCTTC

v_call: TRBV9
j_call: TRBJ1-2
d_call: TRBD1
clone_size: few
cdr3_aa: CASSAKQGAWNYGYTF
cdr3_nt: TGTGCCAGCAGCGCGAAACAGGGGGCCTGGAACTATGGCTACACCTTC

v_call: TRBV27
j_call: TRBJ2-7
d_call: .
clone_size: .
cdr3_aa: CASSLWQGPYEQYF
cdr3_nt: TGTGCCAGCAGTTTATGGCAGGGCCCCTACGAGCAGTACTTC

v_call: TRBV11-1
j_call: TRBJ2-1
d_call: TRBD1
clone_size: .
cdr3_aa: CASSLVSGQGVNEQFF
cdr3_nt: TGTGCCAGCAGCTTAGTCTCAGGACAGGGTGTCAATGAGCAGTTCTTC

v_call: TRBV6-1
j_call: TRBJ2-7
d_call: TRBD2
clone_size: .
cdr3_aa: CASSELGLAASYEQYF
cdr3_nt: TGTGCCAGCAGTGAACTGGGACTAGCTGCCTCCTACGAGCAGTACTTC

v_call: TRBV10-1
j_call: TRBJ2-1
d_call: TRBD2
clone_size: .
cdr3_aa: CASSEGTSGGAYNEQFF
cdr3_nt: TGCGCCAGCAGCGAGGGGACTAGCGGGGGGGCCTACAATGAGCAGTTCTTC

v_call: TRBV15
j_call: TRBJ2-1
d_call: TRBD2
clone_size: .
cdr3_aa: CATSRDSASGRVSGNEQFF
cdr3_nt: TGTGCCACCAGCAGAGATTCGGCTAGCGGGAGGGTGTCAGGCAATGAGCAGTTCTTC

v_call: TRBV4-1
j_call: TRBJ2-7
d_call: .
clone_size: .
cdr3_aa: CASSQSLSYEQYF
cdr3_nt: TGCGCCAGCAGCCAATCACTTTCCTACGAGCAGTACTTC

v_call: TRBV19
j_call: TRBJ1-1
d_call: .
clone_size: .
cdr3_aa: CASNGQNTEAFF
cdr3_nt: TGTGCCAGTAATGGACAGAACACTGAAGCTTTCTTT

v_call: TRBV7-9
j_call: TRBJ1-1
d_call: TRBD1
clone_size: .
cdr3_aa: CASSLKGTGTEAFF
cdr3_nt: TGTGCCAGCAGCTTAAAGGGGACAGGCACTGAAGCTTTCTTT

v_call: TRBV19
j_call: TRBJ1-5
d_call: .
clone_size: .
cdr3_aa: CASSARQKNQPQHF
cdr3_nt: TGTGCCAGTAGTGCTCGACAGAAGAATCAGCCCCAGCATTTT